This entry is about one T cell receptor (beta chain). One end of the junction is discordant with germline, which a read error may explain. The data were taken from a study of PD-L1 blockade in urothelial cancer. Study details: Patients commenced atezolizumab in 2014, and it was given at 1,200 mg intravenously every 3 weeks. Patients arrived having already received 0 to 3 prior chemotherapy regimens.

The CDR3 runs to 19 residues. Germline V gene lookup returns CDR1 LGHNA and CDR2 YSLEER. Time point described: peripheral blood 6 weeks after treatment start. Metastatic or locally advanced urothelial carcinoma was present in the patients. Generated by immunoSEQ multiplex PCR, the TCRdb table keeps only in-frame clones and is missing some. The data contain over 100,000 clones, 91% of them singletons. The material was PBMCs, obtained around atezolizumab (anti-PD-L1) treatment. The chain recombines TRBV4-3 with TRBJ2-3, with 15 bases aligning to TRBD2. This TCR was recovered from a man aged 60 to 75 with urothelial cancer. Here the CDR3 DNA reads TGCGCCAACAGCCAAGATCCCCGGACTAGCGGGAGGGCAAGAAATACGCAGTATTTT. This codes for CANSQDPRTSGRARNTQYF.